A single sample is the source of the 12 T cell receptor beta chains below, sequenced in a study of CD8 T cells in Susac syndrome. Random-hexamer reverse transcription was applied to roughly 0.5 to 1 ug RNA. TCRdb reprocessed the immunoSEQ multiplex PCR reads via MiXCR and lists one record per CDR3 protein. The table lists about 110,000 distinct CDR3 sequences, approximately 94% of them singletons. Sequenced: CD8+ T cells from PBMCs. Receptors were obtained from a human donor with Susac syndrome.

This clonotype was counted a few times. This chain connects TRBV7-9 to TRBJ2-7; D is undetermined. V lost 1 base and J lost 3, with 4 bases in between. This CDR3 is built from 12 residues. Per the germline V gene, CDR1 is SEHNR and CDR2 is FQNEAQ (reference sequence). The CDR3 loop reads CASSLVGYEQYF. The CDR3 nucleotides are TGTGCCAGCAGCTTAGTGGGCTACGAGCAGTACTTC.

The chain links TRBV6-5 to TRBJ2-2, with TRBD1 matching over 8 bases. CDR1 is MNHEY and CDR2 is SVGAGI in the germline V gene. CDR3 length: 15 amino acids. V gave up 7 bases and J gave up 5 bases; unmatched junction bases: 9. The CDR3 here is CASNDGQGRTGELFF. CDR3 in DNA: TGTGCCAGCAACGATGGACAGGGAAGGACCGGGGAGCTGTTTTTT.

The CDR3 DNA sequence: TGTGCCAGCGGAATAAGCGGGGACTATATCTCCGAGCAGTACTTC. This codes for CASGISGDYISEQYF. The V call is TRBV7-9, the J call TRBJ2-7; 7 bases agree with TRBD2. From germline, CDR1 is SEHNR and CDR2 FQNEAQ (reference sequence). CDR3 length: 15 amino acids. After removal of 8 bases from V and 6 bases from J, the junction contained 16 bases not matched to a gene.

V is TRBV12-3 or TRBV12-4 and J is TRBJ1-2, with TRBD1 matching over 10 bases. The ends lost 4 bases at V and 2 bases at J; junction bases unmatched: 10. This CDR3 is built from 17 residues. The CDR3, as DNA: TGTGCCAGCAGTTCCAGGACAGGGGGACATCCGAACTATGGCTACACCTTC. This encodes CASSSRTGGHPNYGYTF.

This clonotype was seen a few times. The CDR3, as DNA: TGTGCCAGCAGGGCCGGGACTACCAACACCGGGGAGCTGTTTTTT. As protein: CASRAGTTNTGELFF. This chain uses TRBV7-3 with TRBJ2-2, with TRBD2 matching over 7 bases. With 6 bases clipped from V and 2 bases from J, the junction kept 6 bases outside the gene matches. This CDR3 has 15 amino acids. Germline lookup yields CDR1 SGHTA and CDR2 FQGTGA. Full variable domain (rest looked up from reference TRBV7-3 and TRBJ2-2): GAGVSQTPSNKVTEKGKYVELRCDPISGHTALYWYRQSLGQGPEFLIYFQGTGAADDSGLPNDRFFAVRPEGSVSTLKIQRTERGDSAVYLCASRAGTTNTGELFFGEGSRLTVL.

CDR3 bases: TGTGCCAGCAGTTTAGTGGGGGAAGGGCCCCAGCATTTT. Its translation is CASSLVGEGPQHF. The chain recombines TRBV12-3 or TRBV12-4 with TRBJ1-5; TRBD1 might be the D (5 bases). The CDR3 is 13 amino acids. V lost 1 base and J lost 9, with 10 bases in between.

A single count supports this clonotype. The V and J genes are TRBV6-5 and TRBJ2-7, with 14 bases lining up with TRBD2. This CDR3 region has 16 residues. After removal of 0 bases from V and 3 bases from J, the junction contained 1 base not matched to a gene. CDR1 MNHEY and CDR2 SVGAGI come from the germline V gene. CDR3 in DNA: TGTGCCAGCAGTTACTCGGGGACTAGCGGGAGCTACGAGCAGTACTTC. Translating gives CASSYSGTSGSYEQYF.

V usage is TRBV5-6 and J usage is TRBJ2-5; 8 bases are shared with TRBD2. Germline lookup yields CDR1 SGHDT and CDR2 YYEEEE. This CDR3 comprises 16 residues. With V trimmed by 3 bases and J by 4 bases, 11 bases remained unmatched. CDR3 nucleotides: TGTGCCAGCAGCTGGAGGAGTTCGGGGGGGAGAGAGACCCAGTACTTC. This translates into CASSWRSSGGRETQYF.

This chain joins TRBV20-1 and TRBJ2-3; 13 positions agree with TRBD2. The CDR3 extends over 17 amino acids. The germline gives CDR1 DFQATT, CDR2 SNEGSKA (reference sequence). J was trimmed by 2 bases and V by 2 bases; bases with no gene match: 7. CDR3 coding DNA: TGCAGTGCTAGATTCGCAGGGACTAGCGGGAACACAGATACGCAGTATTTT. Protein: CSARFAGTSGNTDTQYF.

This clonotype was recorded only once. V usage is TRBV9 and J usage is TRBJ1-2; no reliable D call. From germline, CDR1 is SGDLS and CDR2 YYNGEE. Trimming removed 0 bases at V and 1 base at J, with 19 bases between. The CDR3 sequence is 18 residues long. Written as DNA, the CDR3 is TGTGCCAGCAGCGTAGCTACCGACGGAGGACGGCTTAACTATGGCTACACCTTC. This translates into CASSVATDGGRLNYGYTF.

The chain uses TRBV2 and TRBJ2-5; D is perhaps TRBD1 (6 bases). Between the trimmed V and J ends, which lost 9 bases and 2 bases, there was a span of 16 bases. CDR3 length: 14 amino acids. CDR1 SNHLY and CDR2 FYNNEI come from the germline V gene. CDR3 bases: TGTGCCAGTTCAAAGCCGGGACAACAAGAGACCCAGTACTTC. Its translation: CASSKPGQQETQYF.

CDR3 protein: CASSIWLAVQETQYF. The CDR3 region has the DNA TGTGCCAGTAGTATTTGGCTAGCGGTACAAGAGACCCAGTACTTC. This chain connects TRBV19 to TRBJ2-5; 7 bases are shared with TRBD2. This CDR3 has 15 residues. Germline values: CDR1 LNHDA, CDR2 SQIVND (reference sequence). Trimming cost V 3 bases and J 2 bases; bases outside gene matches: 6.